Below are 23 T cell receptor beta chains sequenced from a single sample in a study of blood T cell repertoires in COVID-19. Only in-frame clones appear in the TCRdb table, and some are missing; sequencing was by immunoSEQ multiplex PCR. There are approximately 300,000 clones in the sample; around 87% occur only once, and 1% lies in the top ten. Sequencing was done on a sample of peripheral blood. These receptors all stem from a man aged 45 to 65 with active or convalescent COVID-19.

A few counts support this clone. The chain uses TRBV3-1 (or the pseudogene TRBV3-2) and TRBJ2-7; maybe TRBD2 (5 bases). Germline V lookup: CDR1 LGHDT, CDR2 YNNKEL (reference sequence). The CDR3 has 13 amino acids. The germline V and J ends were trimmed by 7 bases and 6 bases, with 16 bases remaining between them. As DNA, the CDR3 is TGTGCCAGCAAACCTACGGGAACGGCCGAGCAGTACTTC. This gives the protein CASKPTGTAEQYF.

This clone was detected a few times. In DNA, the CDR3 is TGCGCCAGCAGCTTTTCGGACAGGACTGAAGCTTTCTTT. Its translation: CASSFSDRTEAFF. The rearrangement links TRBV5-1 to TRBJ1-1, with 7 bases fitting TRBD1. From germline, CDR1 is SGHRS and CDR2 YFSETQ. This CDR3 is built from 13 residues. V was clipped by 2 bases and J by 5 bases; unmatched bases: 3.

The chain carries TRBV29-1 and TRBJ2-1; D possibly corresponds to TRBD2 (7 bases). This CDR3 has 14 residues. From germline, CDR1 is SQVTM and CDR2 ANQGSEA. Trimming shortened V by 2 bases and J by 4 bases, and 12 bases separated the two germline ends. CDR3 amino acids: CSVERGASYNEQFF. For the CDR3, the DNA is TGCAGCGTTGAACGGGGGGCCTCGTACAATGAGCAGTTCTTC.

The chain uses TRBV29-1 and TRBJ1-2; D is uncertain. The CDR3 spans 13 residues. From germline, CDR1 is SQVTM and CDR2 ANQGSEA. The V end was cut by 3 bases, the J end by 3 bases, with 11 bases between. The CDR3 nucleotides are TGCAGCGTTGATGCGGGGTCTCACTATGGCTACACCTTC. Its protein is CSVDAGSHYGYTF.

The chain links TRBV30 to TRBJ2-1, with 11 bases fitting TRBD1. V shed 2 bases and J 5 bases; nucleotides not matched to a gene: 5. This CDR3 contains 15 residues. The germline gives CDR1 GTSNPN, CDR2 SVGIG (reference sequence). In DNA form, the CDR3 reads TGTGCCTGGAGTTTCCGGGACAGGGGGAACAATGAGCAGTTCTTC. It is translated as CAWSFRDRGNNEQFF. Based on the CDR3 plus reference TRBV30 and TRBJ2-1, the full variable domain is SQTIHQWPATLVQPVGSPLSLECTVEGTSNPNLYWYRQAAGRGLQLLFYSVGIGQISSEVPQNLSASRPQDRQFILSSKKLLLSDSGFYLCAWSFRDRGNNEQFFGPGTRLTVL.

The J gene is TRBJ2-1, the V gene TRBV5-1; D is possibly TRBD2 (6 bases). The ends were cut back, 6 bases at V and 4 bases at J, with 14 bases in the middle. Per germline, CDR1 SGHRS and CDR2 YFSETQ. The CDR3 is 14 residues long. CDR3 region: CASIPGSSYNEQFF. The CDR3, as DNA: TGCGCCAGCATCCCCGGGAGTAGTTACAATGAGCAGTTCTTC.

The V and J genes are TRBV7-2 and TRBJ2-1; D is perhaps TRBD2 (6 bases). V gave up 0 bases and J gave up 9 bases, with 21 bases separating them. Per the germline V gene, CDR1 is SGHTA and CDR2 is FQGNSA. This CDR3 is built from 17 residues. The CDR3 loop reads CASSLAAGPMITGEQFF. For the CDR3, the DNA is TGTGCCAGCAGCTTAGCGGCGGGACCCATGATCACTGGTGAGCAGTTCTTC.

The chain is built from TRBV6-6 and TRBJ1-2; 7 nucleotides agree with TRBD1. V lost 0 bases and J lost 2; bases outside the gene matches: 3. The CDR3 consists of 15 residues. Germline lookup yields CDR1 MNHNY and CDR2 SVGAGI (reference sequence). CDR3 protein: CASSYSGGANYGYTF. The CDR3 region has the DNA TGTGCCAGCAGTTACTCAGGGGGCGCGAACTATGGCTACACCTTC.

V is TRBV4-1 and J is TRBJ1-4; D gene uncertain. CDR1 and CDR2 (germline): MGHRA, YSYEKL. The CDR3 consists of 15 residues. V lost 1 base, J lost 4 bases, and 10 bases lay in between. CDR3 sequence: CASSQVEGGNEKLFF. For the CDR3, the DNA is TGCGCCAGCAGCCAAGTAGAGGGAGGTAATGAAAAACTGTTTTTT.

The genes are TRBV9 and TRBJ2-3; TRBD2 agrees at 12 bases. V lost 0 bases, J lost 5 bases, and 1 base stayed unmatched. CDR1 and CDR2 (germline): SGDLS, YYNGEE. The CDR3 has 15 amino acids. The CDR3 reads CASSVASGGGDTQYF. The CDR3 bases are TGTGCCAGCAGCGTAGCTAGCGGGGGGGGAGATACGCAGTATTTT.

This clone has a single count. The CDR3 protein is CASRPQATEQFF. As DNA, the CDR3 is TGTGCCAGCAGACCCCAGGCTACTGAGCAGTTCTTC. This chain joins TRBV5-8 and TRBJ2-1; the D is unclear. The CDR3 totals 12 residues. Germline lookup yields CDR1 SGHTS and CDR2 YDEGEE. Between the trimmed V and J ends, which lost 5 bases and 9 bases, there was a span of 12 bases.

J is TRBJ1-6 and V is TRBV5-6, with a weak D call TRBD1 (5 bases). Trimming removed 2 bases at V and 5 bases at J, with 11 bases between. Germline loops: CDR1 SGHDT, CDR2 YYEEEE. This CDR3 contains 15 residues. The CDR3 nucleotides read TGTGCCAGCAGCTTCCCAACAGGAAATAATTCACCCCTCCACTTT. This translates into CASSFPTGNNSPLHF.

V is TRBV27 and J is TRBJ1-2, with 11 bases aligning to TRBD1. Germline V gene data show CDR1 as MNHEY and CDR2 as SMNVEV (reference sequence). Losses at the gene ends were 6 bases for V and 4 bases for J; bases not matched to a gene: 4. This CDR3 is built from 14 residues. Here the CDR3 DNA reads TGTGCCAGCAGGGGGACAGGGGGGCCCTATGGCTACACCTTC. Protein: CASRGTGGPYGYTF.

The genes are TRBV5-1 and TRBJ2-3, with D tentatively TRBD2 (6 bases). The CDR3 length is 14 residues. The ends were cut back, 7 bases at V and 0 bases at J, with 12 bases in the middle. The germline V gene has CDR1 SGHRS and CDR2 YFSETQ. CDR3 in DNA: TGCGCCAGCTCTTCGGGGGAAAGCACAGATACGCAGTATTTT. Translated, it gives CASSSGESTDTQYF. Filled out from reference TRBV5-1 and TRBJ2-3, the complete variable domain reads KAGVTQTPRYLIKTRGQQVTLSCSPISGHRSVSWYQQTPGQGLQFLFEYFSETQRNKGNFPGRFSGRQFSNSRSEMNVSTLELGDSALYLCASSSGESTDTQYFGPGTRLTVL.

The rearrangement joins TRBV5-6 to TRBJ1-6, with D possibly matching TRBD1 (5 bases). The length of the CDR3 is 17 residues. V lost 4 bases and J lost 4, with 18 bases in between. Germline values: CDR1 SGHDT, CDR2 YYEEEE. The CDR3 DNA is TGTGCCAGCAGCCTATACGCCGGGCGGGGGTATAATTCACCCCTCCACTTT. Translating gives CASSLYAGRGYNSPLHF. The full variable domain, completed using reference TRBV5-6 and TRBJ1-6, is DAGVTQSPTHLIKTRGQQVTLRCSPKSGHDTVSWYQQALGQGPQFIFQYYEEEERQRGNFPDRFSGHQFPNYSSELNVNALLLGDSALYLCASSLYAGRGYNSPLHFGNGTRLTVT.

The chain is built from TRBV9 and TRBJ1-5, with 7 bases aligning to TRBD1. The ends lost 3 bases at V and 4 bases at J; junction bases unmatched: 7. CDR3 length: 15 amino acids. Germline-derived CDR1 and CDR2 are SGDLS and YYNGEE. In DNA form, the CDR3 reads TGTGCCAGCAGCGCCAATGGGGACAGAAATCAGCCCCAGCATTTT. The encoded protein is CASSANGDRNQPQHF.

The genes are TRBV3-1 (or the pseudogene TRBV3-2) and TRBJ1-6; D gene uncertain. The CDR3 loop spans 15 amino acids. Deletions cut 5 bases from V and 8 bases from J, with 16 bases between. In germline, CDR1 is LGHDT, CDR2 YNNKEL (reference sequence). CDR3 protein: CASSMAGPGDSPLHF. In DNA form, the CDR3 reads TGTGCCAGCAGCATGGCCGGGCCCGGGGATTCACCCCTCCACTTT.

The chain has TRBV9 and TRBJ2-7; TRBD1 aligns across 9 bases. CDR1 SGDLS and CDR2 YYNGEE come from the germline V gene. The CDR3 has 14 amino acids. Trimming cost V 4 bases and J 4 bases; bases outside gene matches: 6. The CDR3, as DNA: TGTGCCAGCAGCCCACAGGGGGCGGCGTACGAGCAGTACTTC. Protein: CASSPQGAAYEQYF. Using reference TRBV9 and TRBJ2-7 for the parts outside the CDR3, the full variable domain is DSGVTQTPKHLITATGQRVTLRCSPRSGDLSVYWYQQSLDQGLQFLIQYYNGEERAKGNILERFSAQQFPDLHSELNLSSLELGDSALYFCASSPQGAAYEQYFGPGTRLTVT.

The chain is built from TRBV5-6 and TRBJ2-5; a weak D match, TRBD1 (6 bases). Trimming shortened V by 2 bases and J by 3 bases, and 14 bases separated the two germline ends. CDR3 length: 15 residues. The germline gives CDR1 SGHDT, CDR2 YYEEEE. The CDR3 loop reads CASSLGWTEKETQYF. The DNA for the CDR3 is TGTGCCAGCAGCTTAGGCTGGACAGAGAAAGAGACCCAGTACTTC.

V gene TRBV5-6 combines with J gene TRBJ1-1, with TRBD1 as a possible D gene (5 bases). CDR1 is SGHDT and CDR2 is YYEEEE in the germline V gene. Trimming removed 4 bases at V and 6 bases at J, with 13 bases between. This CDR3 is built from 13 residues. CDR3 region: CASSRRQSPEAFF. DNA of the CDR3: TGTGCCAGCAGCCGTCGACAGAGCCCTGAAGCTTTCTTT.

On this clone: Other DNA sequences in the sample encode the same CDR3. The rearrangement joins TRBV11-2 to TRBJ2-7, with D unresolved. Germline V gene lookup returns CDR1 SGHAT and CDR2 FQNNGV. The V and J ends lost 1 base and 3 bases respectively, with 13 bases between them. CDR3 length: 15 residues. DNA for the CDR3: TGTGCCAGCAGCTTAGGGCAGGATAAATTCTACGAGCAGTACTTC. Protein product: CASSLGQDKFYEQYF. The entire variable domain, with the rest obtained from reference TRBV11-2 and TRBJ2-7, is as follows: EAGVAQSPRYKIIEKRQSVAFWCNPISGHATLYWYQQILGQGPKLLIQFQNNGVVDDSQLPKDRFSAERLKGVDSTLKIQPAKLEDSAVYLCASSLGQDKFYEQYFGPGTRLTVT.

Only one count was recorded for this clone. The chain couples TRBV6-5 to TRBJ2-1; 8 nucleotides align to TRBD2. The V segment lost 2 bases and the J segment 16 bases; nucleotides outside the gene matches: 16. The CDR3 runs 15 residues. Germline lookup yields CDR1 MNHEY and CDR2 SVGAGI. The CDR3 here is CASSYGVGLGGEFFF. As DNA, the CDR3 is TGTGCCAGCAGTTACGGCGTGGGACTAGGGGGTGAGTTTTTCTTC.

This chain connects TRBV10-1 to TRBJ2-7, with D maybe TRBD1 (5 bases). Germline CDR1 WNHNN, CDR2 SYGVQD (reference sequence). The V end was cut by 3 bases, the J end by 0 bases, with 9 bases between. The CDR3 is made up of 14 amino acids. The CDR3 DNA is TGCGCCAGCAGTGACTCCCAGGGCTCCTACGAGCAGTACTTC. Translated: CASSDSQGSYEQYF.